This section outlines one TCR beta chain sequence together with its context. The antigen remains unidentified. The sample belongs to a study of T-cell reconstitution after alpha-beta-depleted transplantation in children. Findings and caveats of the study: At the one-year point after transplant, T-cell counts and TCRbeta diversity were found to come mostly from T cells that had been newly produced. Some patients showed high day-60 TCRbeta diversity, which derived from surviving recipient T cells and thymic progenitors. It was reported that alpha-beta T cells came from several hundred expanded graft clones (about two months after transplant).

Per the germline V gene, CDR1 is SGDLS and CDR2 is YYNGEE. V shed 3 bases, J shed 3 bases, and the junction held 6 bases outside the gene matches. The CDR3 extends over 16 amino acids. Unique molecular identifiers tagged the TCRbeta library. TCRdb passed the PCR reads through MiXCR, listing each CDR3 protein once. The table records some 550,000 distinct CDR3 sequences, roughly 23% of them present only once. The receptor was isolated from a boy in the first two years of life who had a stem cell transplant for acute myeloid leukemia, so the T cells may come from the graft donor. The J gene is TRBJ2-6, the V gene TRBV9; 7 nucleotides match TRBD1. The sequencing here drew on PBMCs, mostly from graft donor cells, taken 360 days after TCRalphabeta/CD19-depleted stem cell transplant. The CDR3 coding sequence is TGTGCCAGCAGCGAGACAGGGTTCAGTGGGGCCAACGTCCTGACTTTC. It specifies CASSETGFSGANVLTF.